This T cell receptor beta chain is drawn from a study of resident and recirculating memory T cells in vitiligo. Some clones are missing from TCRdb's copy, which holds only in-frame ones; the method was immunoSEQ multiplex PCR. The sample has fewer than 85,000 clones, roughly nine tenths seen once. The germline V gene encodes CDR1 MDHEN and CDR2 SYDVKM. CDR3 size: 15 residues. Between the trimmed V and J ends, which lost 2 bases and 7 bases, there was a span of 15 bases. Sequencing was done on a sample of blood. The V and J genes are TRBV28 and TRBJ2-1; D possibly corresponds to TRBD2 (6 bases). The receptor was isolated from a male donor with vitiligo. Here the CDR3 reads CASSLLLMTSNEQFF. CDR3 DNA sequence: TGTGCCAGCAGTTTACTCCTCATGACTAGTAATGAGCAGTTCTTC.